These 28 T cell receptor beta chains were all obtained from the same sample, sequenced in a study of T-cell memory formation after mild COVID-19. TCRdb re-called the 5' RACE reads through MiXCR, storing one row per CDR3 protein. The sample includes hundreds of thousands of distinct CDR3 sequences, roughly 18% of them seen just once. Specimen: PBMCs or a T cell subset sorted from them (not recorded which). The receptors shown here come from an adult woman who had mild COVID-19 (a few samples of this study predate the infection). Cell type and time point are not known.

This clonotype was counted between two and nine times. The chain employs TRBV7-7 and TRBJ2-5; no definite D call. Trimming removed 7 bases at V and 2 bases at J, with 14 bases between. The germline CDR1 and CDR2 sequences are SSHAT and FNYEAQ (reference sequence). This CDR3 is built from 14 residues. In DNA form, the CDR3 reads TGTGCCAGCATGAAAGGCTATCTTCAAGAGACCCAGTACTTC. Residues: CASMKGYLQETQYF.

This chain joins TRBV24-1 and TRBJ2-1, with 11 bases lining up with TRBD2. There are 17 residues in the CDR3. Trimming cost V 5 bases and J 6 bases; bases outside gene matches: 11. Germline assignment: CDR1 KGHDR and CDR2 SFDVKD. CDR3 DNA sequence: TGTGCCACCAGTGTCCCCGTAGGGACTAGCGGCGGCAATGAGCAGTTCTTC. It yields the protein CATSVPVGTSGGNEQFF.

V gene TRBV20-1 combines with J gene TRBJ2-1, with TRBD2 identical over 12 bases. This CDR3 has 15 residues. Germline V gene lookup returns CDR1 DFQATT and CDR2 SNEGSKA (reference sequence). The V segment lost 4 bases and the J segment 7 bases; nucleotides outside the gene matches: 8. The CDR3 spells CSAIPGTSGLNEQFF. The CDR3 DNA is TGCAGTGCTATACCCGGGACTAGCGGGTTGAATGAGCAGTTCTTC.

A word on this clonotype: One end of the junction varies from germline; a read error may be responsible. This chain connects TRBV7-2 to TRBJ2-3, with D perhaps matching TRBD2 (5 bases). Germline V gene lookup returns CDR1 SGHTA and CDR2 FQGNSA. The CDR3 totals 13 residues. The CDR3, as DNA: TGTGCCAGCAGCTCCCTCCGGGGAATTGGCTGGGATTTT. Its protein product is CASSSLRGIGWDF.

This sequence joins TRBV25-1 and TRBJ1-1; D is undetermined. Germline-derived CDR1 and CDR2 are MGHDK and SYGVNS. V was trimmed by 10 bases and J by 4 bases, leaving 19 bases between them. This CDR3 has 14 amino acids. CDR3 DNA: TGTGCCACCGCGGCCCACCAGCTGGCCACTGAAGCTTTCTTT. Translated, it gives CATAAHQLATEAFF. The full variable domain, completed using reference TRBV25-1 and TRBJ1-1, is EADIYQTPRYLVIGTGKKITLECSQTMGHDKMYWYQQDPGMELHLIHYSYGVNSTEKGDLSSESTVSRIRTEHFPLTLESARPSHTSQYLCATAAHQLATEAFFGQGTRLTVV.

This clonotype was counted at least ten times. This chain connects TRBV14 to TRBJ2-7, with D hard to call. Trimming stripped 4 bases from V and 5 bases from J, with 21 bases between. CDR3 length: 16 amino acids. Germline assignment: CDR1 SGHDN and CDR2 FVKESK. In nucleotides, the CDR3 is TGTGCCAGCAGCCTCCGGGCTTTTCCAAAGGCTCACGAGCAGTACTTC. Translating gives CASSLRAFPKAHEQYF. Complete variable domain (other parts from reference TRBV14 and TRBJ2-7): EAGVTQFPSHSVIEKGQTVTLRCDPISGHDNLYWYRRVMGKEIKFLLHFVKESKQDESGMPNNRFLAERTGGTYSTLKVQPAELEDSGVYFCASSLRAFPKAHEQYFGPGTRLTVT.

This clonotype was seen only once. V usage is TRBV29-1 and J usage is TRBJ1-2; possibly TRBD1 for D (6 bases). Per germline, CDR1 SQVTM and CDR2 ANQGSEA. Deletions cut 6 bases from V and 7 bases from J, with 15 bases between. This CDR3 has 12 amino acids. For the CDR3, the DNA is TGCAGCGTGGGGGACACGAGAGGTGGCTACACCTTC. Amino acid sequence: CSVGDTRGGYTF.

With regard to this clonotype: An end of the junction does not agree with germline; a read error may underlie this. The chain is built from TRBV6-6 and TRBJ1-5, with TRBD1 matching over 10 bases. The CDR3 consists of 14 residues. In germline, CDR1 is MNHNY, CDR2 SVGAGI (reference sequence). CDR3 sequence: CASSPSAFRDRGNF. For the CDR3, the DNA is TGTGCCAGCAGCCCCTCCGCATTCCGGGACAGGGGTAATTTT.

This clonotype was recorded a few times. This sequence joins TRBV7-3 and TRBJ2-6; no definite D call. The germline V gene encodes CDR1 SGHTA and CDR2 FQGTGA. The CDR3 is 16 residues long. With 1 base removed from V and 0 bases from J, the gap between germline ends came to 7 bases. Written as DNA, the CDR3 is TGTGCCAGCAGCTTAATGCGGAGCTCTGGGGCCAACGTCCTGACTTTC. It encodes CASSLMRSSGANVLTF.

This clonotype has a handful of counts. The CDR3 reads CASRKITGNTEAFF. The CDR3 DNA reads TGTGCCAGCAGAAAGATAACGGGGAACACTGAAGCTTTCTTT. The chain recombines TRBV6-2 or TRBV6-3 with TRBJ1-1; D gene uncertain. Germline lookup yields CDR1 MNHEY and CDR2 SVGEGT. This CDR3 contains 14 residues. V lost 6 bases and J 1 base, leaving 12 bases between the germline ends.

The V gene is TRBV4-2, the J gene TRBJ2-7; TRBD2 matches at 7 bases. This CDR3 contains 15 residues. V lost 0 bases to trimming and J lost 3 bases; unmatched junction nucleotides: 5. The germline gives CDR1 LGHNA, CDR2 YNFKEQ. Written as DNA, the CDR3 is TGTGCCAGCAGCCAAGAGTGGGGAGGGGTCTACGAGCAGTACTTC. Encoded protein: CASSQEWGGVYEQYF.

This clonotype was seen a few times. The V and J genes are TRBV5-1 and TRBJ2-1; 16 nucleotides line up with TRBD2. Per the germline V gene, CDR1 is SGHRS and CDR2 is YFSETQ. The CDR3 has 16 residues. V lost 4 bases to trimming and J lost 9 bases; unmatched junction nucleotides: 7. The CDR3 here is CASSIGTSGRETEQFF. Here the CDR3 DNA reads TGCGCCAGCAGCATAGGGACTAGCGGGAGGGAGACTGAGCAGTTCTTC.

The CDR3 loop reads CASSLEGVGYNEQFF. In DNA form, the CDR3 reads TGCGCCAGCAGCTTGGAGGGGGTCGGATACAATGAGCAGTTCTTC. This sequence joins TRBV5-1 and TRBJ2-1; a possible D gene is TRBD1 (6 bases). Trimming shortened V by 0 bases and J by 4 bases, and 11 bases separated the two germline ends. CDR3 size: 15 residues. Germline V gene sequence: CDR1 SGHRS, CDR2 YFSETQ.

This clonotype was seen more than once but under ten times. The CDR3 bases are TGTGCCAGTCGGGACTACAACTACAATGAGCAGTTCTTC. Translating gives CASRDYNYNEQFF. The chain has TRBV7-6 and TRBJ2-1, with TRBD2 matching 7 bases. The CDR3 contains 13 residues. J gave up 3 bases and V 9 bases, and 5 bases lay outside the gene matches. Germline assignment: CDR1 SGHVS and CDR2 FNYEAQ.

The chain combines TRBV9 with TRBJ2-2; 11 nucleotides match TRBD2. Unmatched junction bases numbered 8, after V lost 0 bases and J lost 7 bases. There are 17 residues in the CDR3. Germline V gives CDR1 SGDLS, CDR2 YYNGEE. Written as DNA, the CDR3 is TGTGCCAGCAGCGTAGAGCCTAGCGGGGGGCTGAGCGGGGAGCTGTTTTTT. This gives the protein CASSVEPSGGLSGELFF.

This clonotype was recorded at least ten times. This sequence joins TRBV7-9 and TRBJ2-4; D perhaps matches TRBD2 (6 bases). This CDR3 region has 13 residues. CDR1 and CDR2 (germline): SEHNR, FQNEAQ (reference sequence). V lost 7 bases and J 2 bases, leaving 9 bases between the germline ends. The CDR3 DNA sequence: TGTGCCAGCACGCGGGATTCCAAAAACATTCAGTACTTC. This encodes CASTRDSKNIQYF.

This clonotype has more than one count but fewer than ten. The J gene is TRBJ2-3, the V gene TRBV12-3 or TRBV12-4, with 11 bases aligning to TRBD2. The CDR3 spans 17 residues. V lost 5 bases and J lost 2; bases outside the gene matches: 9. In DNA form, the CDR3 reads TGTGCCAGCAGTCCGGGCCAGACTAGCGGGATCACAGATACGCAGTATTTT. Translated: CASSPGQTSGITDTQYF.

The V call is TRBV30, the J call TRBJ2-7; TRBD1 aligns across 8 bases. CDR3 length equals 12 residues. CDR1 is GTSNPN, CDR2 SVGIG, per germline (reference sequence). After removal of 2 bases from V and 3 bases from J, the junction contained 0 bases not matched to a gene. In DNA form, the CDR3 reads TGTGCCTGGAGTACAGGGGGCTACGAGCAGTACTTC. Its translation is CAWSTGGYEQYF.

This clonotype was recorded a few times. This chain links TRBV12-3 or TRBV12-4 with TRBJ2-1; D is perhaps TRBD2 (6 bases). The CDR3 is 18 amino acids. V was shortened by 5 bases and J by 5 bases, with 25 bases between the two germline ends. The CDR3 DNA reads TGTGCCAGCAGTCCCACCCCCCTGATTCGGGAGATCAACAATGAGCAGTTCTTC. It codes for CASSPTPLIREINNEQFF.

This clonotype showed up just a few times. V and J are TRBV7-9 and TRBJ2-1; 10 nucleotides line up with TRBD2. The CDR3 length is 17 residues. The ends lost 6 bases at V and 0 bases at J; junction bases unmatched: 8. The germline V gene encodes CDR1 SEHNR and CDR2 FQNEAQ (reference sequence). CDR3 residues: CASRPSGRWSSYNEQFF. The DNA of the CDR3 is TGTGCCAGCAGGCCTAGCGGGAGATGGAGCTCCTACAATGAGCAGTTCTTC.

This clonotype was counted only a few times. This rearrangement joins TRBV5-1 to TRBJ2-5; 8 bases are a match to TRBD1. The junction had 6 bases not matched to a gene; V was cut back by 5 bases and J by 3 bases. Per the germline V gene, CDR1 is SGHRS and CDR2 is YFSETQ. This CDR3 is built from 14 residues. The CDR3 is CASRPGQAEETQYF. CDR3 nucleotide sequence: TGCGCCAGCAGACCGGGACAGGCTGAAGAGACCCAGTACTTC.

The V gene is TRBV7-2, the J gene TRBJ1-1; unclear D gene. V was cut by 2 bases and J by 1 base, with 8 bases left in between. The CDR3 is 14 residues long. Germline CDR1 reads SGHTA; CDR2 reads FQGNSA. The CDR3 nucleotides are TGTGCCAGCAGCTTACTAAGGGAGAACACTGAAGCTTTCTTT. It translates to CASSLLRENTEAFF. Full variable domain (rest looked up from reference TRBV7-2 and TRBJ1-1): GAGVSQSPSNKVTEKGKDVELRCDPISGHTALYWYRQSLGQGLEFLIYFQGNSAPDKSGLPSDRFSAERTGGSVSTLTIQRTQQEDSAVYLCASSLLRENTEAFFGQGTRLTVV.

This clonotype was recorded a few times. The chain employs TRBV4-1 and TRBJ2-3; D ambiguous. The CDR3 loop spans 15 amino acids. Deletions cut 2 bases from V and 4 bases from J, with 13 bases between. The germline V gene has CDR1 MGHRA and CDR2 YSYEKL. CDR3 coding DNA: TGCGCCAGCAGCCAACGGGCCTTAGCCGCAGATACGCAGTATTTT. Translation gives CASSQRALAADTQYF.

This clonotype was recorded a few times. The chain couples TRBV2 to TRBJ2-3, with TRBD1 matching 8 bases. CDR1 and CDR2 from the germline V gene are SNHLY and FYNNEI. With 6 bases clipped from V and 2 bases from J, the junction kept 7 bases outside the gene matches. The CDR3 length is 15 residues. The DNA of the CDR3 is TGTGCCAGCAGGAGGGGCAGGGGGCCCACAGATACGCAGTATTTT. It yields the protein CASRRGRGPTDTQYF. Full variable domain (rest looked up from reference TRBV2 and TRBJ2-3): EPEVTQTPSHQVTQMGQEVILRCVPISNHLYFYWYRQILGQKVEFLVSFYNNEISEKSEIFDDQFSVERPDGSNFTLKIRSTKLEDSAMYFCASRRGRGPTDTQYFGPGTRLTVL.

This clonotype was detected only a few times. V and J are TRBV4-3 and TRBJ2-1; D gene uncertain. The germline CDR1 and CDR2 sequences are LGHNA and YSLEER. The ends were cut back, 0 bases at V and 10 bases at J, with 13 bases in the middle. This CDR3 has 14 residues. The CDR3 coding sequence is TGCGCCAGCAGCCAAGATTTCGGCAGTCAGGAGCAGTTCTTC. Translation gives CASSQDFGSQEQFF.

This sequence joins TRBV6-2 or TRBV6-3 and TRBJ2-5; 14 bases are a match to TRBD2. Germline loops: CDR1 MNHEY, CDR2 SVGEGT. J gave up 5 bases and V 6 bases, and 8 bases lay outside the gene matches. There are 16 residues in the CDR3. As DNA, the CDR3 is TGTGCCAGCAGACCCGGGACTAGCGGGAGTATCGAGACCCAGTACTTC. Protein sequence: CASRPGTSGSIETQYF.

The chain carries TRBV5-4 and TRBJ2-2; TRBD1 matches at 7 bases. The germline V gene has CDR1 SGHNT and CDR2 YYREEE (reference sequence). Trimming at V came to 1 base and at J to 0 bases, leaving 12 bases not matched to a gene. This CDR3 comprises 19 residues. The DNA for the CDR3 is TGTGCCAGCAGCTTGATAGATCGCAGGGGGATTTCGAACACCGGGGAGCTGTTTTTT. It specifies CASSLIDRRGISNTGELFF.

This clonotype was picked up a small number of times. The V gene is TRBV4-3, the J gene TRBJ1-2, with 10 positions matching TRBD1. The CDR3 sequence is 15 residues long. V lost 3 bases and J lost 5; bases outside the gene matches: 6. Germline CDR1 reads LGHNA; CDR2 reads YSLEER. The CDR3 sequence: CASSQETGGLYGYTF. DNA of the CDR3: TGCGCCAGCAGCCAGGAGACAGGGGGCTTATATGGCTACACCTTC.